This T cell receptor (beta chain) was retrieved from a study of shared clonotypes between healthy human individuals. The overall study: Researchers assigned three CD4 naive, three CD4 memory, two CD8 naive and one CD8 memory plate to each donor. General study points: A handful of donors had around 5% of their naive CD4 clonotypes in common.

The data were produced by immunoSEQ multiplex PCR, yet TCRdb's version contains in-frame clones alone and is incomplete. The data contain under 2.5 million clones, 85% to 95% of them singletons. Turning to this clone: What it recognizes is unknown.

This CDR3 is built from 12 residues. The trim removed 11 bases at V and 5 bases at J, leaving 7 bases unmatched. Germline V gene sequence: CDR1 SNHLY, CDR2 FYNNEI. This TCR was recovered from a man younger than 35 in good health. Some clones in this sample may be carry-over from other donors' samples. Material for sequencing was naive CD4+ T cells from PBMCs. Indicated subset: CD45RA+ positively selected. The V gene is TRBV2, the J gene TRBJ2-3; 7 bases fit TRBD2. CDR3 sequence (DNA): TGTGCCGGAAGCGGGACGGGAGATACGCAGTATTTT. The encoded protein is CAGSGTGDTQYF.